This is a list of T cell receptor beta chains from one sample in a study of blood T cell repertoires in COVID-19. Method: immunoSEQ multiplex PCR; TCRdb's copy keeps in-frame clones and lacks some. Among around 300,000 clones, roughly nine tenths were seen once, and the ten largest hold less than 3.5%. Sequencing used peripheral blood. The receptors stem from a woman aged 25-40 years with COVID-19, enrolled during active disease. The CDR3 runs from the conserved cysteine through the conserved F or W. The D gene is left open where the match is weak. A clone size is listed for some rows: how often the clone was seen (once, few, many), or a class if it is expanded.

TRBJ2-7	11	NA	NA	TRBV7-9	CASSSGGEQYF	TGTGCCAGCAGCAGTGGAGGTGAGCAGTACTTC
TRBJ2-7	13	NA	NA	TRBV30	CAWSKERYYEQYF	TGTGCCTGGAGTAAAGAACGGTACTACGAGCAGTACTTC
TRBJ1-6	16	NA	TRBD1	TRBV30	CAWSAHWDREGAALHF	TGTGCCTGGAGTGCCCATTGGGACAGGGAAGGAGCGGCCCTCCACTTT
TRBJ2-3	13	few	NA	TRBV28	CASCSGGTDTQYF	TGTGCCAGCTGTAGCGGAGGCACAGATACGCAGTATTTT
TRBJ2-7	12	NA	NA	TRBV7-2	CASSLRYGEQYF	TGTGCCAGCAGCTTAAGATACGGCGAGCAGTACTTC
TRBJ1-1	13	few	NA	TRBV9	CASSVLQGSEAFF	TGTGCCAGCAGCGTCTTACAGGGCTCTGAAGCTTTCTTT
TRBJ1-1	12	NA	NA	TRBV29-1	CSVDGVYTEAFF	TGCAGCGTTGACGGTGTGTACACTGAAGCTTTCTTT
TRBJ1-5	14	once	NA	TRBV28	CASSSSLSGQPQHF	TGTGCCAGCAGTTCGAGCCTGAGTGGTCAGCCCCAGCATTTT
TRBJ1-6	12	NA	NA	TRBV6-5	CASMGSNSPLHF	TGTGCCAGCATGGGCAGTAATTCACCCCTCCACTTT
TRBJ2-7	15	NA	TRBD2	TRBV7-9	CASSLVRAGGLEQYF	TGTGCCAGCAGCTTAGTTCGAGCGGGAGGCCTGGAGCAGTACTTC
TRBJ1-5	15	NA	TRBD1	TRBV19	CASSHRGGGNQPQHF	TGTGCCAGTAGCCACAGGGGAGGAGGCAATCAGCCCCAGCATTTT
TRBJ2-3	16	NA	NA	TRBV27	CATQNTGSTSTDTQYF	TGTGCCACCCAGAACACGGGATCGACTAGCACAGATACGCAGTATTTT
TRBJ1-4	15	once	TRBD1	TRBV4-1	CASSPTGEGGEKLFF	TGCGCCAGCAGCCCTACAGGGGAAGGCGGTGAAAAACTGTTTTTT
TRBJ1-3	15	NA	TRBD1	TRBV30	CAWTTGTDSGNTIYF	TGTGCCTGGACGACCGGGACAGACTCTGGAAACACCATATATTTT
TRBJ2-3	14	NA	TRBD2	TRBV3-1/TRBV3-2	CASSRLAGRTTQYF	TGTGCCAGCAGCCGACTAGCGGGGAGGACTACGCAGTATTTT
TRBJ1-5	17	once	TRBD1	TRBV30	CAWSVRTGSYSNQPQHF	TGTGCCTGGAGTGTAAGGACAGGGAGTTATAGCAATCAGCCCCAGCATTTT
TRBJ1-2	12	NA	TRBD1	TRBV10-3	CAISPGQGSYTF	TGTGCCATCAGCCCGGGACAGGGCTCCTACACCTTC
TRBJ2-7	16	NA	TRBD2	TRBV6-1	CASSDLPGLITYEQYF	TGTGCCAGCAGTGACCTTCCGGGACTAATAACCTACGAGCAGTACTTC
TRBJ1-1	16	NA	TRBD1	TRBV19	CASRKPGQVAGGEAFF	TGTGCCAGTAGAAAACCGGGACAGGTCGCAGGAGGTGAAGCTTTCTTT
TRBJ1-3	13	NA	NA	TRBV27	CASSSQVGNTIYF	TGTGCCAGCAGCTCCCAGGTGGGAAACACCATATATTTT
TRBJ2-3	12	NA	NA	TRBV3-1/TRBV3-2	CASSQGASTQYF	TGTGCCAGCAGCCAAGGCGCAAGTACGCAGTATTTT
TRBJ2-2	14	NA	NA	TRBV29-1	CSVEGSGNTGELFF	TGCAGCGTTGAGGGCTCTGGGAACACCGGGGAGCTGTTTTTT
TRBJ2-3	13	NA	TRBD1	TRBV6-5	CASSRGTADTQYF	TGTGCCAGCAGCCGAGGGACAGCCGATACGCAGTATTTT
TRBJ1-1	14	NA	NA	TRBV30	CAWSIQGVNTEAFF	TGTGCCTGGAGCATACAGGGAGTGAACACTGAAGCTTTCTTT
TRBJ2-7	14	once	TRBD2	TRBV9	CASSVGLAGAQQYF	TGTGCCAGCAGCGTAGGACTAGCGGGAGCCCAGCAGTACTTC
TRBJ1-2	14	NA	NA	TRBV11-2	CASSPGGGNYGYTF	TGTGCCAGCAGCCCAGGCGGGGGTAACTATGGCTACACCTTC
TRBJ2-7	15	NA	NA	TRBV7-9	CASSSSGPGFYEQYF	TGTGCCAGCAGCTCGAGCGGTCCCGGATTCTACGAGCAGTACTTC
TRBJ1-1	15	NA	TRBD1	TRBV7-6	CASSFTHRGGTEAFF	TGTGCCAGCAGCTTCACTCACAGGGGAGGCACTGAAGCTTTCTTT
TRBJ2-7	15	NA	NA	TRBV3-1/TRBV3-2	CASSQGARGSYEQYF	TGTGCCAGCAGCCAGGGGGCCAGGGGATCCTACGAGCAGTACTTC
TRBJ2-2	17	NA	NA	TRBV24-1	CATSDSKGEIVPGELFF	TGTGCCACCAGTGATAGTAAGGGGGAAATCGTCCCCGGGGAGCTGTTTTTT
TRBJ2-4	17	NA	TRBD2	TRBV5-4	CASSATGRAGAKNIQYF	TGTGCCAGCAGCGCGACCGGGAGGGCCGGGGCCAAAAACATTCAGTACTTC
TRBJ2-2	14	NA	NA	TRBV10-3	CAIRIADNTGELFF	TGTGCCATCAGGATAGCGGACAACACCGGGGAGCTGTTTTTT
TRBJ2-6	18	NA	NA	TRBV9	CASSVRVAGGTGANVLTF	TGTGCCAGCAGCGTGAGAGTGGCAGGAGGAACTGGGGCCAACGTCCTGACTTTC
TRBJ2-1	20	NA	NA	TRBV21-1	CASSKLRTSGSHFSYNEQFF	TGTGCCAGCAGCAAACTTAGGACTAGCGGGAGTCATTTCTCCTACAATGAGCAGTTCTTC
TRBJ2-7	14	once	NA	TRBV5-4	CASAETASSYEQYF	TGTGCCAGCGCTGAGACCGCTAGCTCCTACGAGCAGTACTTC
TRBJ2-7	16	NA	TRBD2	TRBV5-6	CASSLAGTSAVYEQYF	TGTGCCAGCAGCTTGGCAGGGACTAGCGCCGTCTACGAGCAGTACTTC
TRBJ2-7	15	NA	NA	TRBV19	CASSAPTSGAYEQYF	TGTGCCAGTAGTGCCCCCACTTCAGGGGCCTACGAGCAGTACTTC
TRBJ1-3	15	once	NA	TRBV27	CASSLQGLSGNTIYF	TGTGCCAGCAGTTTACAGGGGCTCTCTGGAAACACCATATATTTT
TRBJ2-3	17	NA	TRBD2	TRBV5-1	CASSTGLAGGNTDTQYF	TGCGCCAGCAGCACTGGACTAGCGGGAGGGAACACAGATACGCAGTATTTT
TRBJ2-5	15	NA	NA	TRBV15	CATSRDQGPQETQYF	TGTGCCACCAGCAGAGATCAGGGTCCCCAAGAGACCCAGTACTTC
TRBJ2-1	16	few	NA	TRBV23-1	CASSQEDGTPFNEQFF	TGCGCCAGCAGTCAAGAAGACGGGACTCCGTTCAATGAGCAGTTCTTC
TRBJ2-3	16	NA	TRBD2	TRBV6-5	CASSYSTSGSTDTQYF	TGTGCCAGCAGTTACTCAACTAGCGGGAGCACAGATACGCAGTATTTT
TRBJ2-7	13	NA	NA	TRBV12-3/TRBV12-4	CASSLGNSYEQYF	TGTGCCAGCAGTTTGGGCAACTCCTACGAGCAGTACTTC
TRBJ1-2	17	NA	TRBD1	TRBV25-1	CASSPAAGTGRGGGYTF	TGTGCCAGCAGTCCGGCCGCCGGGACAGGGAGGGGTGGTGGCTACACCTTC
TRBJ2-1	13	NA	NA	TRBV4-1	CASSEDGDNEQFF	TGCGCCAGCAGCGAAGATGGAGACAATGAGCAGTTCTTC
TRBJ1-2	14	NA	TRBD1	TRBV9	CASSPEGTVYGYTF	TGTGCCAGCAGCCCCGAAGGGACAGTTTATGGCTACACCTTC
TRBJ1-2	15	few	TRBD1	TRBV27	CASSPWTGGNYGYTF	TGTGCCAGCAGTCCCTGGACAGGGGGCAACTATGGCTACACCTTC
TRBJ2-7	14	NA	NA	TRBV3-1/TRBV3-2	CASSQAQGAYEQYF	TGTGCCAGCAGCCAAGCCCAGGGCGCCTACGAGCAGTACTTC